This TCR beta chain was captured in a study of Graves' ophthalmopathy and Graves' hyperthyroidism. Study results and limitations: Clonotypes were expanded in thyroid at above 0.001 frequency, and most also appeared in blood. The model's ophthalmopathy progression predictions had more than 55% sensitivity and over 72% specificity.

The CDR3 is made up of 13 amino acids. Germline assignment: CDR1 DFQATT and CDR2 SNEGSKA (reference sequence). V gave up 5 bases and J gave up 7 bases; unmatched junction bases: 11. Other autoimmune disease, uncontrolled infection, pregnancy and lactation led to exclusion. Using RNA transcripts, the TCR beta CDR3 regions were amplified. The authors performed first-round RT-PCR with HTBI primers and then a second-round multiplex PCR. Each CDR3 protein gets one entry after TCRdb re-called the multiplex PCR reads with MiXCR. Counted here are approximately 640,000 distinct CDR3 sequences, about 38% occurring once; the ten biggest clones make up roughly 3%. Turning to this clonotype: Antigen: not known.

Sequencing input: peripheral blood. This TCR was sampled from an adult man with Graves' ophthalmopathy. This chain uses TRBV20-1 with TRBJ2-7; 7 bases line up with TRBD1. The CDR3 bases are TGCAGTGCTCGACAGGGATTGGGTATAGAGCAGTACTTC. Protein sequence: CSARQGLGIEQYF.